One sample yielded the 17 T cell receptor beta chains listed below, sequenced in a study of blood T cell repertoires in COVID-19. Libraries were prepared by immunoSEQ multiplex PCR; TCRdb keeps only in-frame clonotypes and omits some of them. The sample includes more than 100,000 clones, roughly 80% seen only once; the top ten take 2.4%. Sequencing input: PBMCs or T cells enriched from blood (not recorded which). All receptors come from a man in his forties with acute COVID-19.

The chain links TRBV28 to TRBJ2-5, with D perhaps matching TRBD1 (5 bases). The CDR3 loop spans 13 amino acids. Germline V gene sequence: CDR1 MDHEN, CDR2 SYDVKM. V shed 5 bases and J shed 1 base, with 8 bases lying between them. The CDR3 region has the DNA TGTGCCAGCAGTGCGACAGTCCAAGAGACCCAGTACTTC. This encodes CASSATVQETQYF.

The DNA of the CDR3 is TGTGCCAGCAGCCGCCGTCCTTCGGGACTAGCGGGAGGGCCCTCCTACAATGAGCAGTTCTTC. This encodes CASSRRPSGLAGGPSYNEQFF. The genes are TRBV14 and TRBJ2-1; 16 nucleotides align to TRBD2. The CDR3 is 21 amino acids. Trimming took 4 bases from V and 0 from J; bases not matched to a gene: 12. Germline V CDR1 and CDR2: SGHDN, FVKESK.

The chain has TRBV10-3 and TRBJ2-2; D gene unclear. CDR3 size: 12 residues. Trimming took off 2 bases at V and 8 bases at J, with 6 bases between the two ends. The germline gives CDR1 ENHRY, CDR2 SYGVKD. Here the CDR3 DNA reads TGTGCCATCAGTGAGAATCCGGGGGAGCTGTTTTTT. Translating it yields CAISENPGELFF.

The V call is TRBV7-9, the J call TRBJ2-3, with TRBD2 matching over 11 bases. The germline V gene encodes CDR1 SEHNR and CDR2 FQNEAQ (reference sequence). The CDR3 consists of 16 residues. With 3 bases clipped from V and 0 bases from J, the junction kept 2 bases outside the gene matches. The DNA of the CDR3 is TGTGCCAGCAGCTTTAGCGGGGGGGCAAGCACAGATACGCAGTATTTT. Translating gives CASSFSGGASTDTQYF.

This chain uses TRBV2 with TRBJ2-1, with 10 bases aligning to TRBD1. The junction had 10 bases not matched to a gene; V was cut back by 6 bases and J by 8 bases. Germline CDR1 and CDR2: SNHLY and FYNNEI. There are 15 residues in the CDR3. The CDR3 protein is CASRGQGPGSDEQFF. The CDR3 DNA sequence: TGTGCCAGCAGGGGACAGGGGCCCGGGTCGGATGAGCAGTTCTTC.

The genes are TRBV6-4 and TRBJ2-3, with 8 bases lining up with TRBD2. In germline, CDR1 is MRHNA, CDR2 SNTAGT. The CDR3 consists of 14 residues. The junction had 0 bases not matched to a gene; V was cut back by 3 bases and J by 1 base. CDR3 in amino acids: CASSEAGGTDTQYF. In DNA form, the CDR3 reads TGTGCCAGCAGTGAAGCGGGGGGCACAGATACGCAGTATTTT.

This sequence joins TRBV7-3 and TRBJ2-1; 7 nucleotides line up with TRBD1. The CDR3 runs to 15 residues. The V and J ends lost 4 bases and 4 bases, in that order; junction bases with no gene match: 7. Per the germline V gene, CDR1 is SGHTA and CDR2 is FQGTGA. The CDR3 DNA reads TGTGCCAGCAGCTCTTTACAGGGGCCGTACAATGAGCAGTTCTTC. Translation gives CASSSLQGPYNEQFF.

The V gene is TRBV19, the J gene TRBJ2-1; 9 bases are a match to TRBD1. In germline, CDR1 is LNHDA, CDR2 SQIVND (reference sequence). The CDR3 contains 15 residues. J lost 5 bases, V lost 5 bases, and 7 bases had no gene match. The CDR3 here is CASSPDRGWDNEQFF. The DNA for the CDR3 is TGTGCCAGTAGTCCGGACAGGGGATGGGACAATGAGCAGTTCTTC.

The CDR3 coding sequence is TGTGCCAGTAGTATAGGGACATTCACGGGCACGGAGACCCAGTACTTC. Translated, it gives CASSIGTFTGTETQYF. V and J are TRBV19 and TRBJ2-5; possibly TRBD1 for D (5 bases). Trimming shortened V by 1 base and J by 5 bases, and 17 bases separated the two germline ends. CDR1 and CDR2 from the germline V gene are LNHDA and SQIVND (reference sequence). The length of the CDR3 is 16 residues. The full variable domain, its missing parts supplied by reference TRBV19 and TRBJ2-5, is DGGITQSPKYLFRKEGQNVTLSCEQNLNHDAMYWYRQDPGQGLRLIYYSQIVNDFQKGDIAEGYSVSREKKESFPLTVTSAQKNPTAFYLCASSIGTFTGTETQYFGPGTRLLVL.

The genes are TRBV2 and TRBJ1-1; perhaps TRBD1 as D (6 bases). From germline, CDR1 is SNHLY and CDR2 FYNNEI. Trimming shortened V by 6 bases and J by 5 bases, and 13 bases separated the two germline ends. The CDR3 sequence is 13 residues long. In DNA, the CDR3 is TGTGCCAGCAGACGAGGACAGCTAACTGAAGCTTTCTTT. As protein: CASRRGQLTEAFF.

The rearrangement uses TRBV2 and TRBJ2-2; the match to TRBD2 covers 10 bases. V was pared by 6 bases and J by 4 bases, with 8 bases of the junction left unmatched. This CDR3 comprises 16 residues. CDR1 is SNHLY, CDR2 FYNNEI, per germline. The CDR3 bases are TGTGCCAGCAGGGGCCCTAGCGGGAGCGGCACCGGGGAGCTGTTTTTT. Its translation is CASRGPSGSGTGELFF. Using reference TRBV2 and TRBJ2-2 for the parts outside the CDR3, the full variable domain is EPEVTQTPSHQVTQMGQEVILRCVPISNHLYFYWYRQILGQKVEFLVSFYNNEISEKSEIFDDQFSVERPDGSNFTLKIRSTKLEDSAMYFCASRGPSGSGTGELFFGEGSRLTVL.

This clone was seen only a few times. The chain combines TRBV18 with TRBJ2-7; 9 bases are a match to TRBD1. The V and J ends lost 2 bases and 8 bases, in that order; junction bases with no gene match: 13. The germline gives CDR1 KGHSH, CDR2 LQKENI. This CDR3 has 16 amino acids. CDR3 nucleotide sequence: TGTGCCAGCTCACCAAAAAACATGGGACAGGGTGATCAGCAGTACTTC. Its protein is CASSPKNMGQGDQQYF.

CDR3 nucleotide sequence: TGTGCCAGCAGCTCGGGGACTGAAGCTTTCTTT. Amino acid sequence: CASSSGTEAFF. The chain employs TRBV11-3 and TRBJ1-1, with unresolved D. The V end was cut by 4 bases, the J end by 5 bases, with 5 bases between. Germline values: CDR1 SGHNT, CDR2 YENEEA. The CDR3 has 11 amino acids.

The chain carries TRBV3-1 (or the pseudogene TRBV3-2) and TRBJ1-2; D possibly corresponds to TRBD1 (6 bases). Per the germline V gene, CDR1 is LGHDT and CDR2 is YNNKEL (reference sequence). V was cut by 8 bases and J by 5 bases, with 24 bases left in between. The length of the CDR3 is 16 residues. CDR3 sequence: CASRRSSGARPYGYTF. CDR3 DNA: TGTGCCAGCCGCCGTTCCTCAGGGGCCCGCCCTTATGGCTACACCTTC.

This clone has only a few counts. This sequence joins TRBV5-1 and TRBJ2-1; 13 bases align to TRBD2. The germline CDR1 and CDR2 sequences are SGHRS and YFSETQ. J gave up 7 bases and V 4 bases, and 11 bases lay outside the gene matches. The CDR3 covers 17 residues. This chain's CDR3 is CASSPQGGLAGENEQFF. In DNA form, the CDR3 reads TGCGCCAGCAGCCCCCAGGGAGGACTAGCGGGAGAGAATGAGCAGTTCTTC.

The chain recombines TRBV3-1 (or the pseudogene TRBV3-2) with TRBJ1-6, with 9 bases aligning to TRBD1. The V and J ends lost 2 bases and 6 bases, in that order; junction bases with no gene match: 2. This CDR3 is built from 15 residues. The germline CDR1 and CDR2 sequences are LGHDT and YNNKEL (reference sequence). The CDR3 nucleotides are TGTGCCAGCAGCCAATTGACAGGGGGTAATTCACCCCTCCACTTT. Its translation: CASSQLTGGNSPLHF.

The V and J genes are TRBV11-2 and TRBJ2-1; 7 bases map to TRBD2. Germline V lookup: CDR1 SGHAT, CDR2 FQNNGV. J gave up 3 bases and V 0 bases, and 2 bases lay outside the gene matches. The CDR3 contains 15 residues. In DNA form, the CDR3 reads TGTGCCAGCAGCTTAGAGCGGGGGTTCTACAATGAGCAGTTCTTC. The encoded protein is CASSLERGFYNEQFF. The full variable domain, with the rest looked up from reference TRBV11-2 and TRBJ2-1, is EAGVAQSPRYKIIEKRQSVAFWCNPISGHATLYWYQQILGQGPKLLIQFQNNGVVDDSQLPKDRFSAERLKGVDSTLKIQPAKLEDSAVYLCASSLERGFYNEQFFGPGTRLTVL.